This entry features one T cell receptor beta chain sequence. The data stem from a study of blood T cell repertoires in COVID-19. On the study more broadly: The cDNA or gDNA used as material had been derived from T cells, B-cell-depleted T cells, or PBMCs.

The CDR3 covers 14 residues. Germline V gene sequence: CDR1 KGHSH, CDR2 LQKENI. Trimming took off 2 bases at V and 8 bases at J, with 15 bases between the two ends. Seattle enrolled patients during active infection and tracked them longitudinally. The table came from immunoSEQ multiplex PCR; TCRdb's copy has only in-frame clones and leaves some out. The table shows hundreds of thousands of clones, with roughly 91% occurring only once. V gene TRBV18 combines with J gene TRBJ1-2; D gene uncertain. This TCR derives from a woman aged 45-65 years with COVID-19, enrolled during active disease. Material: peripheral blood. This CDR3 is CASSPTGSPRGYTF. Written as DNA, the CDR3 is TGTGCCAGCTCACCAACGGGTAGTCCGCGGGGCTACACCTTC.